The next 16 T cell receptor beta chains were all read from a single sample in a study of blood T cell repertoires in COVID-19. Some clones are missing from TCRdb's copy, which holds only in-frame ones; the method was immunoSEQ multiplex PCR. This table has about 110,000 clones, approximately 90% appearing once. The material sequenced was peripheral blood. These TCRs come from a human donor in a cohort sampled during active COVID-19.

The CDR3 DNA reads TGTGCCAGCAGCTTCGGAGATACGCAGTATTTT. Encoded protein: CASSFGDTQYF. The chain carries TRBV7-9 and TRBJ2-3; D is unresolved. The CDR3 runs to 11 residues. Germline V gene sequence: CDR1 SEHNR, CDR2 FQNEAQ (reference sequence). Trimming took off 3 bases at V and 5 bases at J, with 3 bases between the two ends.

This clone was picked up one time. The chain joins TRBV7-9 to TRBJ1-4; TRBD1 aligns across 10 bases. The CDR3 contains 18 residues. CDR1 is SEHNR, CDR2 FQNEAQ, per germline (reference sequence). The V and J ends lost 5 bases and 1 base, in that order; junction bases with no gene match: 10. The CDR3 is CASSPRGGQGVTNEKLFF. CDR3 coding DNA: TGTGCCAGCAGCCCTAGGGGAGGACAGGGGGTAACTAATGAAAAACTGTTTTTT.

The chain combines TRBV21-1 with TRBJ1-3; the table calls TRBD1, which could not be checked here. TRBV21-1 is termed a pseudogene. CDR3 length: 17 residues. The CDR3 nucleotides read TGTGCCAGCAGCTGGAGGGGCTTACAGGGGTTCGGAAACACCATATATTTT. It translates to CASSWRGLQGFGNTIYF.

The J gene is TRBJ2-1, the V gene TRBV27; 7 nucleotides agree with TRBD2. V lost 5 bases and J lost 2; bases outside the gene matches: 15. The V gene's germline CDR1 is MNHEY and CDR2 SMNVEV (reference sequence). This CDR3 spans 18 amino acids. The CDR3 protein is CASSLIGGAGDAYNEQFF. CDR3 coding DNA: TGTGCCAGCAGTCTTATCGGTGGGGCGGGAGACGCCTACAATGAGCAGTTCTTC.

V gene TRBV25-1 combines with J gene TRBJ1-2; tentative D call: TRBD1 (6 bases). With 6 bases removed from V and 2 bases from J, the gap between germline ends came to 10 bases. Germline CDR1 reads MGHDK; CDR2 reads SYGVNS. The CDR3 is 13 amino acids. CDR3 nucleotides: TGTGCCAGCAGCTTAGGACAGAACTATGGCTACACCTTC. Its translation: CASSLGQNYGYTF.

The chain carries TRBV18 and TRBJ2-7; the D gene is possibly TRBD2 (5 bases). Trimming took off 2 bases at V and 4 bases at J, with 9 bases between the two ends. CDR3 size: 13 residues. Per the germline V gene, CDR1 is KGHSH and CDR2 is LQKENI. The CDR3 sequence: CASSPEGGYEQYF. In DNA form, the CDR3 reads TGTGCCAGCTCACCAGAGGGTGGTTACGAGCAGTACTTC.

The genes are TRBV7-3 and TRBJ2-5; TRBD1 agrees at 11 bases. The germline CDR1 and CDR2 sequences are SGHTA and FQGTGA. This CDR3 contains 17 residues. The V and J ends lost 1 base and 1 base, in that order; junction bases with no gene match: 5. The CDR3 sequence is CASSLIGTGGPQETQYF. The CDR3, as DNA: TGTGCCAGCAGCTTAATAGGGACAGGGGGTCCCCAAGAGACCCAGTACTTC.

The chain carries TRBV7-6 and TRBJ1-1; no firm D call. V gave up 5 bases and J gave up 1 base, with 11 bases separating them. The CDR3 is made up of 14 amino acids. Per germline, CDR1 SGHVS and CDR2 FNYEAQ. CDR3 nucleotide sequence: TGTGCCAGCAGCCAACGACACGAGAACACTGAAGCTTTCTTT. Translating gives CASSQRHENTEAFF.

The J gene is TRBJ2-1, the V gene TRBV10-1, with 10 bases matching TRBD2. CDR1 is WNHNN and CDR2 is SYGVQD in the germline V gene (reference sequence). The CDR3 has 15 amino acids. The V and J ends lost 5 bases and 5 bases, in that order; junction bases with no gene match: 6. CDR3 region: CASSTLAGIDNEQFF. In DNA form, the CDR3 reads TGCGCCAGCAGTACACTAGCGGGAATCGACAATGAGCAGTTCTTC.

The V call is TRBV28, the J call TRBJ1-2; TRBD1 is a possible D gene (5 bases). Germline CDR1 is MDHEN and CDR2 is SYDVKM. Trimming cost V 8 bases and J 6 bases, with 22 bases left between them. CDR3 length: 15 residues. The CDR3 sequence is CASRPGGVPRDGYTF. The CDR3 bases are TGTGCCAGCCGACCGGGGGGGGTCCCTCGGGATGGCTACACCTTC.

The rearrangement uses TRBV6-1 and TRBJ2-7; D gene ambiguous. CDR1 MNHNS and CDR2 SASEGT come from the germline V gene. The CDR3 runs 12 residues. V lost 1 base and J 10 bases, leaving 11 bases between the germline ends. The CDR3 protein is CASSEGAGSQYF. In DNA, the CDR3 is TGTGCCAGCAGTGAAGGGGCAGGTTCTCAGTACTTC.

V usage is TRBV19 and J usage is TRBJ2-5; tentatively, D is TRBD2 (5 bases). With 2 bases removed from V and 2 bases from J, the gap between germline ends came to 9 bases. Germline lookup yields CDR1 LNHDA and CDR2 SQIVND (reference sequence). The CDR3 sequence is 14 residues long. The CDR3 reads CASSITLAQETQYF. CDR3 DNA sequence: TGTGCCAGTAGTATAACGCTAGCTCAAGAGACCCAGTACTTC.

This rearrangement joins TRBV5-1 to TRBJ2-7; 9 nucleotides line up with TRBD1. Germline CDR1 and CDR2: SGHRS and YFSETQ. The V segment lost 0 bases and the J segment 5 bases; nucleotides outside the gene matches: 0. This CDR3 spans 13 amino acids. The chain's CDR3 is CASSLGTGDEQYF. CDR3 DNA: TGCGCCAGCAGCTTGGGGACAGGGGACGAGCAGTACTTC.

The V gene is TRBV6-6, the J gene TRBJ1-1; maybe TRBD1 (5 bases). CDR1 and CDR2 from the germline V gene are MNHNY and SVGAGI (reference sequence). V was cut by 7 bases and J by 2 bases, with 11 bases left in between. This CDR3 is 13 amino acids long. The CDR3 spells CASITGGNTEAFF. DNA for the CDR3: TGTGCCAGCATCACCGGGGGAAACACTGAAGCTTTCTTT.

V and J are TRBV5-5 and TRBJ1-2, with D tentatively TRBD1 (5 bases). Germline V gene data show CDR1 as SGHKS and CDR2 as YYEKEE (reference sequence). This CDR3 has 14 residues. Trimming pared 1 base from V and 2 bases from J, leaving 9 bases between. Here the CDR3 reads CASSLSGGNYGYTF. CDR3 in DNA: TGTGCCAGCAGCTTGAGTGGGGGGAACTATGGCTACACCTTC.

The sample holds a few counts of this clone. The chain couples TRBV5-4 to TRBJ2-1; D possibly corresponds to TRBD1 (7 bases). The CDR3 runs to 15 residues. Germline V gives CDR1 SGHNT, CDR2 YYREEE (reference sequence). V gave up 4 bases and J gave up 4 bases, with 15 bases separating them. The CDR3 bases are TGTGCCAGCAGCCGGCGGGACAGAAAATACAATGAGCAGTTCTTC. As protein: CASSRRDRKYNEQFF. Combining the CDR3 with reference TRBV5-4 and TRBJ2-1 gives the whole variable domain ETGVTQSPTHLIKTRGQQVTLRCSSQSGHNTVSWYQQALGQGPQFIFQYYREEENGRGNFPPRFSGLQFPNYSSELNVNALELDDSALYLCASSRRDRKYNEQFFGPGTRLTVL.